The 8 T cell receptor beta chains below all came from one sample that was sequenced in a study of beta chain features in type 1 diabetes. Reverse transcription of all isolated RNA meant that expressed TCRB transcripts were sequenced. TCRdb's table, derived via immunoSEQ multiplex PCR, lists solely in-frame clones and lacks some. This sample has fewer than 900,000 clones, with roughly a sixth found just once. The specimen was naive CD4+ T cells from blood. Source of these receptors: a young woman in good health.

The V and J genes are TRBV27 and TRBJ1-1, with a tentative D call TRBD1 (5 bases). The CDR3 sequence is 14 residues long. Trimming cost V 8 bases and J 3 bases, with 16 bases left between them. Germline values: CDR1 MNHEY, CDR2 SMNVEV (reference sequence). CDR3 residues: CASGAVGADTEAFF. DNA for the CDR3: TGTGCCAGCGGCGCGGTTGGGGCAGACACTGAAGCTTTCTTT.

The table lists this clone with a few counts. The V and J genes are TRBV29-1 and TRBJ1-1; a weak D match, TRBD1 (6 bases). The germline V gene has CDR1 SQVTM and CDR2 ANQGSEA. V was clipped by 5 bases and J by 7 bases, with 17 bases between them. The CDR3 consists of 13 residues. The CDR3 spells CSVPQGSAGEAFF. CDR3 bases: TGCAGCGTTCCTCAGGGGAGCGCAGGTGAAGCTTTCTTT.

The table lists this clone with a few counts. V usage is TRBV28 and J usage is TRBJ2-7, with 12 bases aligning to TRBD2. This CDR3 contains 18 residues. The V and J ends lost 6 bases and 0 bases, in that order; junction bases with no gene match: 12. Per germline, CDR1 MDHEN and CDR2 SYDVKM. CDR3 region: CASRYSGTSGPHSYEQYF. The CDR3 nucleotides are TGTGCCAGCAGGTATTCCGGGACTAGCGGGCCCCACTCCTACGAGCAGTACTTC.

Only a few counts were recorded for this clone. V gene TRBV11-2 combines with J gene TRBJ1-2; TRBD1 aligns across 7 bases. V trimming: 5 bases; J trimming: 0 bases; junction bases outside the gene matches: 9. Per the germline V gene, CDR1 is SGHAT and CDR2 is FQNNGV. The length of the CDR3 is 16 residues. CDR3 sequence (DNA): TGTGCCAGCAGCAGGACAGGCGGCAACACTAACTATGGCTACACCTTC. Translating it yields CASSRTGGNTNYGYTF. Combining the CDR3 with reference TRBV11-2 and TRBJ1-2 gives the whole variable domain EAGVAQSPRYKIIEKRQSVAFWCNPISGHATLYWYQQILGQGPKLLIQFQNNGVVDDSQLPKDRFSAERLKGVDSTLKIQPAKLEDSAVYLCASSRTGGNTNYGYTFGSGTRLTVV.

The chain joins TRBV5-1 to TRBJ2-6; D is ambiguous. The CDR3 runs 15 residues. Trimming stripped 4 bases from V and 1 base from J, with 9 bases between. Germline CDR1 and CDR2: SGHRS and YFSETQ. The CDR3, as DNA: TGCGCCAGCAGCCCGGATGGTTCTGGGGCCAACGTCCTGACTTTC. It codes for CASSPDGSGANVLTF.

The chain links TRBV4-3 to TRBJ2-2; unclear D gene. CDR1 and CDR2 (germline): LGHNA, YSLEER. CDR3 length equals 13 residues. Trimming pared 0 bases from V and 9 bases from J, leaving 8 bases between. The CDR3 protein is CASSQEWRRELFF. CDR3 DNA: TGCGCCAGCAGCCAAGAATGGAGACGGGAGCTGTTTTTT.

The chain combines TRBV27 with TRBJ2-6; 7 bases are a match to TRBD2. The CDR3 totals 16 residues. V gave up 4 bases and J gave up 2 bases; unmatched junction bases: 5. CDR1 is MNHEY and CDR2 is SMNVEV in the germline V gene (reference sequence). The CDR3 region is CASSWASGAGANVLTF. CDR3 bases: TGTGCCAGCAGTTGGGCAAGCGGGGCTGGGGCCAACGTCCTGACTTTC. The complete variable domain, with remaining parts taken from reference TRBV27 and TRBJ2-6, reads EAQVTQNPRYLITVTGKKLTVTCSQNMNHEYMSWYRQDPGLGLRQIYYSMNVEVTDKGDVPEGYKVSRKEKRNFPLILESPSPNQTSLYFCASSWASGAGANVLTFGAGSRLTVL.

The rearrangement links TRBV6-6 to TRBJ2-3; TRBD1 matches at 10 bases. In germline, CDR1 is MNHNY, CDR2 SVGAGI (reference sequence). This CDR3 spans 16 amino acids. The junction had 6 bases not matched to a gene; V was cut back by 2 bases and J by 4 bases. In nucleotides, the CDR3 is TGTGCCAGCAGTTACGAACGGGACAGGGGAGCAGATACGCAGTATTTT. Residues: CASSYERDRGADTQYF.